This T cell receptor (beta chain) was documented in a study of T cells in narcolepsy. Study context: Donors had narcolepsy type 1 or type 2, or were healthy controls.

The study, taken as a whole, reports: Autoreactive clonotypes reportedly recurred in blood of same and different patients, not controls. Some memory CD4+ repertoires had no autoreactive clone sequences. Autoreactive HCRT-specific and TRIB2-specific clonotypes were marked in same-patient CSF-versus-blood CD4+ comparisons.

Repertoires were generated with immunoSEQ multiplex PCR, while TCRdb's copy carries only in-frame clones and drops some. The table records tens of thousands of clones, less than 70% of them present only once. The table lists this clone with a few counts. Its cognate antigen is unknown. With 1 base removed from V and 4 bases from J, the gap between germline ends came to 13 bases. Germline assignment: CDR1 WSHSY and CDR2 SAAADI. This CDR3 comprises 15 residues. The chain couples TRBV10-2 to TRBJ1-1; D ambiguous. Material for sequencing was memory (CD45RA-) CD4+ T cells from blood. The sequence was obtained from a human donor in good health. CDR3 sequence reads: CASSELGGPSTEAFF. The CDR3 DNA reads as TGCGCCAGCAGTGAGTTGGGAGGTCCGAGCACTGAAGCTTTCTTT.